This TCR beta chain originates from a study of blood T cells in healthy people across ages. Germline loops: CDR1 SQVTM, CDR2 ANQGSEA. Trimming at V came to 2 bases and at J to 0 bases, leaving 14 bases not matched to a gene. The CDR3 is made up of 18 amino acids. A second 7 to 11 cycle PCR used barcoded and J-beta primers. TCRdb reanalysed the 5' RACE reads using MiXCR and keeps one entry per CDR3 protein. The sample has hundreds of thousands of distinct CDR3 sequences, about 51% seen once. The chain has TRBV29-1 and TRBJ2-7, with 9 bases aligning to TRBD2. This sequence was found in a woman of 80 years or more in good health. Input material: blood. The CDR3 loop is CSVERPRTSSGTSYEQYF. CDR3 in DNA: TGCAGCGTTGAACGTCCCCGGACATCTAGCGGGACCTCCTACGAGCAGTACTTC.